The next 23 T cell receptor beta chains were all read from a single sample in a study of control samples from healthy donors and cancer patients. Assay used: immunoSEQ multiplex PCR; TCRdb lists only in-frame clones, some missing. The sample consists of around 50,000 clones, more than 85% of them appearing once. Sequenced: PBMCs. Receptors originate from a man aged 25-45 years with colorectal cancer.

V is TRBV2 and J is TRBJ2-2; 13 bases match TRBD2. The CDR3 sequence is 16 residues long. V lost 6 bases, J lost 6 bases, and 7 bases stayed unmatched. Germline CDR1 SNHLY, CDR2 FYNNEI. This CDR3 reads CASSALTSGGSGELFF. Written as DNA, the CDR3 is TGTGCCAGCAGCGCCTTGACTAGCGGGGGGTCCGGGGAGCTGTTTTTT.

The V and J genes are TRBV5-6 and TRBJ2-2; 9 bases fit TRBD1. Germline CDR1 reads SGHDT; CDR2 reads YYEEEE. V lost 4 bases and J lost 7; bases outside the gene matches: 8. The CDR3 runs 15 residues. The CDR3 here is CASSLTGGRGGELFF. For the CDR3, the DNA is TGTGCCAGCAGCCTCACAGGGGGCCGGGGCGGGGAGCTGTTTTTT. Full variable domain (remainder filled in from reference TRBV5-6 and TRBJ2-2): DAGVTQSPTHLIKTRGQQVTLRCSPKSGHDTVSWYQQALGQGPQFIFQYYEEEERQRGNFPDRFSGHQFPNYSSELNVNALLLGDSALYLCASSLTGGRGGELFFGEGSRLTVL.

J is TRBJ2-3 and V is TRBV29-1; D is uncertain. This CDR3 has 13 amino acids. Germline loops: CDR1 SQVTM, CDR2 ANQGSEA. V dropped 3 bases and J dropped 6 bases, with 13 bases sitting between them. The CDR3 here is CSVDWIGFDTQYF. Here the CDR3 DNA reads TGCAGCGTTGATTGGATCGGCTTCGATACGCAGTATTTT.

This chain links TRBV5-1 with TRBJ1-1; D is undetermined. CDR1 is SGHRS and CDR2 is YFSETQ in the germline V gene. V lost 0 bases and J 0 bases, leaving 9 bases between the germline ends. The CDR3 covers 15 residues. CDR3 in DNA: TGCGCCAGCAGCTTGGTTGGAGACGTGAACACTGAAGCTTTCTTT. Protein sequence: CASSLVGDVNTEAFF. The whole variable domain, filled in from reference TRBV5-1 and TRBJ1-1, reads KAGVTQTPRYLIKTRGQQVTLSCSPISGHRSVSWYQQTPGQGLQFLFEYFSETQRNKGNFPGRFSGRQFSNSRSEMNVSTLELGDSALYLCASSLVGDVNTEAFFGQGTRLTVV.

The chain combines TRBV27 with TRBJ2-7; the match to TRBD1 covers 7 bases. The V gene's germline CDR1 is MNHEY and CDR2 SMNVEV (reference sequence). The CDR3 loop spans 16 amino acids. The junction had 12 bases not matched to a gene; V was cut back by 5 bases and J by 2 bases. CDR3 DNA: TGTGCCAGCAGTCACAGACAGGGTGAAGGACCCTACGAGCAGTACTTC. Amino acids: CASSHRQGEGPYEQYF.

The rearrangement links TRBV24-1 to TRBJ2-2; the match to TRBD1 covers 9 bases. Trimming at V came to 7 bases and at J to 8 bases, leaving 7 bases not matched to a gene. This CDR3 is built from 14 residues. In germline, CDR1 is KGHDR, CDR2 SFDVKD. The CDR3 here is CATSRGTGRGELFF. The CDR3 DNA reads as TGTGCCACCAGCCGAGGGACAGGGCGAGGGGAGCTGTTTTTT.

In its sample, this clone was seen once. The chain combines TRBV4-2 with TRBJ2-1, with 9 bases identical to TRBD2. V trimming: 3 bases; J trimming: 5 bases; junction bases outside the gene matches: 11. The CDR3 is made up of 17 amino acids. Germline V gives CDR1 LGHNA, CDR2 YNFKEQ. CDR3 sequence reads: CASSQVGKAGGDNEQFF. CDR3 sequence (DNA): TGTGCCAGCAGCCAGGTGGGAAAGGCGGGGGGGGACAATGAGCAGTTCTTC.

The chain is built from TRBV30 and TRBJ1-2, with 7 bases matching TRBD1. This CDR3 contains 14 residues. The trim removed 5 bases at V and 8 bases at J, leaving 14 bases unmatched. Germline V gives CDR1 GTSNPN, CDR2 SVGIG (reference sequence). The chain's CDR3 is CAWERDSVVSGYTF. DNA of the CDR3: TGTGCCTGGGAACGGGACAGCGTAGTTTCGGGCTACACCTTC.

CDR3 amino acids: CASSMGAPTDTQYF. In nucleotides, the CDR3 is TGTGCCAGCAGTATGGGTGCCCCCACAGATACGCAGTATTTT. The V gene is TRBV3-1 (or the pseudogene TRBV3-2), the J gene TRBJ2-3; D is undetermined. The V gene lost 6 bases and the J gene lost 2 bases, with 12 bases spanning the gap. This CDR3 contains 14 residues. Germline CDR1 is LGHDT and CDR2 is YNNKEL (reference sequence).

The chain uses TRBV3-1 (or the pseudogene TRBV3-2) and TRBJ1-4, with unresolved D. The CDR3 totals 14 residues. Germline CDR1 and CDR2: LGHDT and YNNKEL (reference sequence). Trimming cost V 0 bases and J 7 bases, with 9 bases left between them. DNA of the CDR3: TGTGCCAGCAGCCAAGATGCGGGGAGTGAAAAACTGTTTTTT. Translated, it gives CASSQDAGSEKLFF.

CDR3 loop: CASKRDEKLFF. The CDR3 DNA follows: TGCGCCAGCAAGCGAGATGAAAAACTGTTTTTT. The rearrangement links TRBV10-2 to TRBJ1-4; D not resolved. Trimming removed 7 bases from V and 6 bases from J, with 6 bases in between. The CDR3 totals 11 residues. From germline, CDR1 is WSHSY and CDR2 SAAADI.

The sample holds one count of this clone. The gene calls are TRBV9 and TRBJ1-3, with 7 bases that match TRBD1. Germline V gene sequence: CDR1 SGDLS, CDR2 YYNGEE. V dropped 4 bases and J dropped 1; count of bases not matched to a gene: 8. The CDR3 is made up of 16 amino acids. This CDR3 reads CASSLTGVVSGNTIYF. As DNA, the CDR3 is TGTGCCAGCAGCCTAACAGGGGTAGTTTCTGGAAACACCATATATTTT.

The chain recombines TRBV24-1 with TRBJ2-3; TRBD2 matches at 11 bases. The CDR3 runs 17 residues. Germline values: CDR1 KGHDR, CDR2 SFDVKD. The junction had 10 bases not matched to a gene; V was cut back by 4 bases and J by 5 bases. CDR3 in DNA: TGTGCCACCAGTGAAAGGCTAGCGGGGGGCCAGGGAGATACGCAGTATTTT. Translated, it gives CATSERLAGGQGDTQYF.

The chain joins TRBV7-2 to TRBJ2-1; no firm D call. The V end was cut by 2 bases, the J end by 0 bases, with 8 bases between. The CDR3 loop spans 15 amino acids. CDR1 and CDR2 from the germline V gene are SGHTA and FQGNSA. The CDR3 here is CASSLPTGSYNEQFF. The DNA for the CDR3 is TGTGCCAGCAGCTTACCCACGGGCTCCTACAATGAGCAGTTCTTC. The whole variable domain, filled in from reference TRBV7-2 and TRBJ2-1, reads GAGVSQSPSNKVTEKGKDVELRCDPISGHTALYWYRQSLGQGLEFLIYFQGNSAPDKSGLPSDRFSAERTGGSVSTLTIQRTQQEDSAVYLCASSLPTGSYNEQFFGPGTRLTVL.

V and J are TRBV11-2 and TRBJ2-3; D is perhaps TRBD2 (5 bases). In germline, CDR1 is SGHAT, CDR2 FQNNGV. The CDR3 has 15 residues. The ends were cut back, 5 bases at V and 6 bases at J, with 18 bases in the middle. This CDR3 is CASSPRGLAGDTQYF. For the CDR3, the DNA is TGTGCCAGCAGCCCCCGTGGCCTAGCCGGGGATACGCAGTATTTT. The full variable domain, completed using reference TRBV11-2 and TRBJ2-3, is EAGVAQSPRYKIIEKRQSVAFWCNPISGHATLYWYQQILGQGPKLLIQFQNNGVVDDSQLPKDRFSAERLKGVDSTLKIQPAKLEDSAVYLCASSPRGLAGDTQYFGPGTRLTVL.

V usage is TRBV7-2 and J usage is TRBJ2-2; the D is unclear. Trimming cost V 7 bases and J 7 bases, with 16 bases left between them. In germline, CDR1 is SGHTA, CDR2 FQGNSA. The CDR3 covers 14 residues. This CDR3 reads CASKVVSTIGELFF. The DNA of the CDR3 is TGTGCCAGCAAGGTCGTGAGTACTATCGGGGAGCTGTTTTTT.

The chain has TRBV27 and TRBJ2-3; the D is unclear. The germline gives CDR1 MNHEY, CDR2 SMNVEV (reference sequence). V lost 7 bases and J 4 bases, leaving 3 bases between the germline ends. CDR3 size: 10 residues. DNA for the CDR3: TGTGCCAGCAACCCAGATACGCAGTATTTT. Translated: CASNPDTQYF.

The J gene is TRBJ2-5, the V gene TRBV24-1; D may be TRBD2 (6 bases). This CDR3 has 13 residues. The germline V and J ends were trimmed by 5 bases and 5 bases, with 11 bases remaining between them. The germline V gene encodes CDR1 KGHDR and CDR2 SFDVKD. CDR3 sequence: CATSVGGSETQYF. As DNA, the CDR3 is TGTGCCACCAGTGTGGGAGGAAGTGAGACCCAGTACTTC.

The chain joins TRBV5-6 to TRBJ1-6; no definite D call. The CDR3 is 16 residues long. Germline CDR1 reads SGHDT; CDR2 reads YYEEEE. V lost 1 base and J 10 bases, leaving 18 bases between the germline ends. The CDR3 DNA is TGTGCCAGCAGCTTGTTCAGGACTCTTCTAGAGTCACCCCTCCACTTT. This sequence encodes CASSLFRTLLESPLHF.

The chain employs TRBV2 and TRBJ2-1; 9 positions agree with TRBD1. Trimming cost V 10 bases and J 4 bases; bases outside gene matches: 11. In germline, CDR1 is SNHLY, CDR2 FYNNEI. The CDR3 covers 15 residues. In DNA form, the CDR3 reads TGTGCCACCTTTTCTGGGACAGGGCCTTACAATGAGCAGTTCTTC. Its protein is CATFSGTGPYNEQFF. Full variable domain (missing parts from reference TRBV2 and TRBJ2-1): EPEVTQTPSHQVTQMGQEVILRCVPISNHLYFYWYRQILGQKVEFLVSFYNNEISEKSEIFDDQFSVERPDGSNFTLKIRSTKLEDSAMYFCATFSGTGPYNEQFFGPGTRLTVL.

This CDR3 reads CASSPPPNQPQHF. The CDR3 DNA reads TGTGCCAGCAGCCCTCCCCCCAATCAGCCCCAGCATTTT. The chain couples TRBV11-2 to TRBJ1-5; D gene unclear. Trimming took 5 bases from V and 3 from J, leaving 8 bases between them. Looked up from germline, CDR1 is SGHAT and CDR2 is FQNNGV. This CDR3 has 13 amino acids.

As for this clone: Other DNA sequences in the sample encode the same CDR3. The rearrangement joins TRBV5-1 to TRBJ1-2; 9 bases match TRBD1. The CDR3 extends over 13 amino acids. Per germline, CDR1 SGHRS and CDR2 YFSETQ. Trimming took 0 bases from V and 6 from J; bases not matched to a gene: 0. The CDR3 sequence is CASSLGQGDGYTF. CDR3 sequence (DNA): TGCGCCAGCAGCTTGGGACAGGGGGATGGCTACACCTTC.

V usage is TRBV7-2 and J usage is TRBJ1-5; TRBD1 might be the D (5 bases). The germline V gene encodes CDR1 SGHTA and CDR2 FQGNSA. The CDR3 loop spans 12 amino acids. Trimming left V 3 bases short and J 7 bases short, with 7 bases between. The CDR3 nucleotides are TGTGCCAGCAGCTTGGGGGGGCAGCCCCAGCATTTT. It is translated as CASSLGGQPQHF.